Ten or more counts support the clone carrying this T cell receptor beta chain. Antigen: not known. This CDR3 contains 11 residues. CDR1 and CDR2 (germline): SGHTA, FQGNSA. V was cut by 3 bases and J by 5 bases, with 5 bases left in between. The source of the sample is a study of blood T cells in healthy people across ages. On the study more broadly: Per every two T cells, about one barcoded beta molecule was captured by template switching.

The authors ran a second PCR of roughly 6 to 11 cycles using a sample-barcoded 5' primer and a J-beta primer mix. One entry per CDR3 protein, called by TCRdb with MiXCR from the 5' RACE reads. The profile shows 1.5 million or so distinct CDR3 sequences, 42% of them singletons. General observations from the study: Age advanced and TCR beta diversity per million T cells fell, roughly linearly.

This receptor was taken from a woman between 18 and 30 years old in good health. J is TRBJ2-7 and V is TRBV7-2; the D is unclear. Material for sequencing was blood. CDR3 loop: CASSFLNEQYF. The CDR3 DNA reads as TGTGCCAGCAGCTTCCTTAACGAGCAGTACTTC.